The clone carrying this T cell receptor beta chain is medium-sized in the sample. The CDR3 is 13 amino acids. In germline, CDR1 is SGHTA, CDR2 FQGNSA. Between the trimmed V and J ends, which lost 8 bases and 1 base, there was a span of 11 bases. The sample comes from a study of T cell responses to AZD1222 COVID-19 vaccine. Measured with immunoSEQ multiplex PCR; TCRdb has only the in-frame clones, and not every one. The sample yields tens of thousands of clones, 90% to 95% seen once. The sequencing used peripheral blood, collected 28 days after the second dose of the MenACWY control vaccine. The genes are TRBV7-2 and TRBJ1-1, with D unclear. This receptor was obtained from an adult who received the MenACWY meningococcal vaccine as a control. CDR3 amino acids: CASGVWGNTEAFF. The CDR3, as DNA: TGTGCCAGCGGCGTCTGGGGGAACACTGAAGCTTTCTTT.